Listed here are 23 T cell receptor beta chains from one sample, sequenced in a study of blood T cell repertoires in COVID-19. Sequencing was performed with immunoSEQ multiplex PCR; in TCRdb, only in-frame clones are kept and a portion is missing. In the table there are 100,000 or so clones, just under 85% of which are singletons. The sample taken for sequencing was peripheral blood. These receptor sequences come from a woman in her 70s with active or convalescent COVID-19.

The sample holds one count of this clone. The gene calls are TRBV24-1 and TRBJ2-5, with 12 bases that match TRBD2. Trimming at V came to 9 bases and at J to 3 bases, leaving 1 base not matched to a gene. From germline, CDR1 is KGHDR and CDR2 SFDVKD. The CDR3 spans 13 residues. The CDR3 bases are TGTGCCACCGGACTAGCGGGAAAAGAGACCCAGTACTTC. Translated: CATGLAGKETQYF.

The J gene is TRBJ2-3, the V gene TRBV7-9, with a possible D match to TRBD2 (6 bases). V was trimmed by 2 bases and J by 4 bases, leaving 22 bases between them. The CDR3 extends over 18 amino acids. In germline, CDR1 is SEHNR, CDR2 FQNEAQ (reference sequence). The CDR3 is CASSLSWDLTVSADTQYF. Here the CDR3 DNA reads TGTGCCAGCAGCTTATCGTGGGACTTGACGGTATCCGCAGATACGCAGTATTTT.

The V gene is TRBV7-9, the J gene TRBJ1-2, with 9 bases matching TRBD1. The V gene end was trimmed by 5 bases and the J gene end by 1 base; junction bases not matched to a gene: 5. Per germline, CDR1 SEHNR and CDR2 FQNEAQ (reference sequence). CDR3 size: 15 residues. The CDR3 bases are TGTGCCAGCAGCCCCGGGACAGGGATTAACTATGGCTACACCTTC. Translation gives CASSPGTGINYGYTF.

This chain links TRBV28 with TRBJ1-1; 12 bases are shared with TRBD1. V dropped 5 bases and J dropped 4; count of bases not matched to a gene: 8. Per the germline V gene, CDR1 is MDHEN and CDR2 is SYDVKM. This CDR3 has 16 amino acids. The CDR3 sequence is CASSPGQGAMGTEAFF. In DNA form, the CDR3 reads TGTGCCAGCAGTCCGGGACAGGGGGCCATGGGCACTGAAGCTTTCTTT.

About this clone: The same CDR3 arises from other DNA sequences in this sample as well. The chain has TRBV7-2 and TRBJ1-1; perhaps TRBD1 as D (6 bases). This CDR3 is built from 15 residues. Germline V gene lookup returns CDR1 SGHTA and CDR2 FQGNSA. The germline V and J ends were trimmed by 4 bases and 3 bases, with 15 bases remaining between them. The CDR3 region has the DNA TGTGCCAGCAGCTCGGGAGGGGGGGGATACACTGAAGCTTTCTTT. The encoded protein is CASSSGGGGYTEAFF.

The chain has TRBV18 and TRBJ2-2; a weak D match, TRBD2 (5 bases). The ends were cut back, 0 bases at V and 5 bases at J, with 10 bases in the middle. The CDR3 contains 15 residues. Germline V gene data show CDR1 as KGHSH and CDR2 as LQKENI. CDR3 in amino acids: CASSPPSGETGELFF. CDR3 nucleotides: TGTGCCAGCTCACCACCGTCCGGGGAAACCGGGGAGCTGTTTTTT.

This rearrangement joins TRBV2 to TRBJ2-7, with D tentatively TRBD1 (7 bases). The CDR3 consists of 12 residues. Per the germline V gene, CDR1 is SNHLY and CDR2 is FYNNEI. Deletions cut 8 bases from V and 2 bases from J, with 10 bases between. As DNA, the CDR3 is TGTGCCAGCCAGGGGGGCGCCTACGAGCAGTACTTC. Amino acids: CASQGGAYEQYF.

The chain links TRBV5-4 to TRBJ1-2; possibly TRBD1 for D (5 bases). The V end was cut by 0 bases, the J end by 0 bases, with 15 bases between. This CDR3 comprises 17 residues. CDR1 is SGHNT and CDR2 is YYREEE in the germline V gene (reference sequence). The CDR3: CASSLGIAAGTNYGYTF. The DNA of the CDR3 is TGTGCCAGCAGCTTGGGAATCGCGGCAGGGACTAACTATGGCTACACCTTC.

This chain connects TRBV2 to TRBJ2-7; D perhaps matches TRBD1 (6 bases). The V end was cut by 4 bases, the J end by 4 bases, with 11 bases between. The germline V gene has CDR1 SNHLY and CDR2 FYNNEI. The CDR3 sequence is 13 residues long. CDR3 nucleotides: TGTGCCAGCAGTGGGGACATCCAATACGAGCAGTACTTC. This sequence encodes CASSGDIQYEQYF. Full variable domain (rest looked up from reference TRBV2 and TRBJ2-7): EPEVTQTPSHQVTQMGQEVILRCVPISNHLYFYWYRQILGQKVEFLVSFYNNEISEKSEIFDDQFSVERPDGSNFTLKIRSTKLEDSAMYFCASSGDIQYEQYFGPGTRLTVT.

V and J are TRBV7-2 and TRBJ2-2; 7 bases fit TRBD2. There are 15 residues in the CDR3. Germline V gives CDR1 SGHTA, CDR2 FQGNSA. J lost 3 bases, V lost 6 bases, and 7 bases had no gene match. Here the CDR3 reads CASRGGAPDTGELFF. CDR3 bases: TGTGCCAGCAGGGGAGGGGCGCCGGACACCGGGGAGCTGTTTTTT.

The chain couples TRBV12-3 or TRBV12-4 to TRBJ1-1; D remains ambiguous. V gave up 3 bases and J gave up 5 bases, with 10 bases separating them. This CDR3 spans 13 amino acids. CDR3 loop: CASSFDIRTEAFF. The CDR3 coding sequence is TGTGCCAGCAGTTTTGACATACGGACTGAAGCTTTCTTT.

The genes are TRBV10-1 and TRBJ2-1, with 8 bases matching TRBD1. Unmatched junction bases numbered 9, after V lost 4 bases and J lost 4 bases. The CDR3 consists of 16 residues. Germline CDR1 is WNHNN and CDR2 is SYGVQD (reference sequence). The CDR3: CASSGRTGRQYNEQFF. CDR3 DNA: TGCGCCAGCAGTGGAAGGACAGGGCGACAGTACAATGAGCAGTTCTTC.

The CDR3, as DNA: TGTGCCAGCAGCTTACGAGGCGATCAAGAGACCCAGTACTTC. This encodes CASSLRGDQETQYF. The chain recombines TRBV7-2 with TRBJ2-5; D call uncertain. This CDR3 has 14 amino acids. The V end lost 2 bases, the J end lost 2 bases, and 9 bases lay between the germline ends. Germline V gene sequence: CDR1 SGHTA, CDR2 FQGNSA. Looking up the rest from reference TRBV7-2 and TRBJ2-5 gives the full variable domain: GAGVSQSPSNKVTEKGKDVELRCDPISGHTALYWYRQSLGQGLEFLIYFQGNSAPDKSGLPSDRFSAERTGGSVSTLTIQRTQQEDSAVYLCASSLRGDQETQYFGPGTRLLVL.

This rearrangement joins TRBV28 to TRBJ2-7, with TRBD1 matching 9 bases. The V segment lost 6 bases and the J segment 7 bases; nucleotides outside the gene matches: 13. Germline V gene data show CDR1 as MDHEN and CDR2 as SYDVKM. The CDR3 extends over 15 amino acids. The CDR3 is CASRDPGQGLGEQYF. The CDR3 DNA follows: TGTGCCAGCAGGGACCCGGGACAGGGTCTCGGGGAGCAGTACTTC.

This clone was detected only a few times. The chain carries TRBV6-5 and TRBJ1-2; possible D gene TRBD1, 5 bases. The CDR3 contains 13 residues. V lost 6 bases and J lost 1, with 9 bases in between. Germline V lookup: CDR1 MNHEY, CDR2 SVGAGI. CDR3 in DNA: TGTGCCAGCAGAAAACAGGATAACTATGGCTACACCTTC. Amino acid sequence: CASRKQDNYGYTF.

This rearrangement joins TRBV13 to TRBJ2-1; 13 positions agree with TRBD2. CDR1 is PRHDT and CDR2 is FYEKMQ in the germline V gene (reference sequence). There are 13 residues in the CDR3. V shed 7 bases, J shed 9 bases, and the junction held 3 bases outside the gene matches. CDR3 in amino acids: CASKRTSGGEQFF. Written as DNA, the CDR3 is TGTGCCAGCAAACGGACTAGCGGGGGTGAGCAGTTCTTC.

The chain joins TRBV7-9 to TRBJ2-5, with 8 bases fitting TRBD2. With V trimmed by 1 base and J by 1 base, 8 bases remained unmatched. The CDR3 is 17 residues long. Germline V gene sequence: CDR1 SEHNR, CDR2 FQNEAQ (reference sequence). The CDR3 DNA reads TGTGCCAGCAGCTTAGGAGCCAGCGGGGGAGTCCAAGAGACCCAGTACTTC. Translation: CASSLGASGGVQETQYF.

This sequence joins TRBV6-5 and TRBJ1-6, with D possibly being TRBD1 (5 bases). V gave up 6 bases and J gave up 10 bases, with 13 bases separating them. Germline V gene lookup returns CDR1 MNHEY and CDR2 SVGAGI. The CDR3 has 13 residues. The chain's CDR3 is CASRQTQGSPLHF. The CDR3 coding sequence is TGTGCCAGCAGACAGACGCAGGGCTCACCCCTCCACTTT.

CDR3 sequence reads: CASNIQGTYQPQHF. CDR3 coding DNA: TGTGCCAGCAACATACAGGGGACATATCAGCCCCAGCATTTT. This sequence joins TRBV5-6 and TRBJ1-5; TRBD1 agrees at 7 bases. Unmatched junction bases numbered 8, after V lost 6 bases and J lost 5 bases. The CDR3 loop spans 14 amino acids. Looked up from germline, CDR1 is SGHDT and CDR2 is YYEEEE.

J is TRBJ2-7 and V is TRBV4-3; TRBD2 matches at 9 bases. From germline, CDR1 is LGHNA and CDR2 YSLEER. Unmatched junction bases numbered 6, after V lost 1 base and J lost 8 bases. The CDR3 covers 14 residues. CDR3: CASSQGASGDKQYF. The CDR3 nucleotides read TGCGCCAGCAGCCAAGGGGCTAGCGGGGACAAGCAGTACTTC.

The V call is TRBV25-1, the J call TRBJ2-3, with 8 bases identical to TRBD2. V dropped 7 bases and J dropped 8; count of bases not matched to a gene: 8. Per germline, CDR1 MGHDK and CDR2 SYGVNS. The CDR3 extends over 13 amino acids. The DNA of the CDR3 is TGTGCCAGCAAAGCGGGGGAGCTGGGTACGCAGTATTTT. Amino acid sequence: CASKAGELGTQYF.

This clone showed up just once. This sequence joins TRBV5-1 and TRBJ2-7; unclear D gene. This CDR3 is 14 amino acids long. Germline loops: CDR1 SGHRS, CDR2 YFSETQ. The ends were cut back, 3 bases at V and 3 bases at J, with 13 bases in the middle. This chain's CDR3 is CASSSDTPGYEQYF. The CDR3 bases are TGCGCCAGCAGCTCCGACACGCCCGGCTACGAGCAGTACTTC.

The chain employs TRBV7-9 and TRBJ2-5; D perhaps matches TRBD2 (7 bases). V lost 5 bases, J lost 5 bases, and 15 bases lay in between. This CDR3 is 14 amino acids long. CDR1 is SEHNR, CDR2 FQNEAQ, per germline (reference sequence). This CDR3 is CASSLGGVGETQYF. As DNA, the CDR3 is TGTGCCAGCAGCCTAGGGGGGGTCGGGGAGACCCAGTACTTC.